Listed below are T cell receptor beta chains from one sample, sequenced in a study of blood T cell repertoires in COVID-19. The method was immunoSEQ multiplex PCR; TCRdb's version includes in-frame clones alone and lacks a portion of them. Here the sample spans 240,000 or so clones, roughly nine tenths being singletons. The source material was peripheral blood. These receptor sequences come from a man aged 55 to 69 with acute or convalescent COVID-19. Each CDR3 is given with its conserved first and last residue. The D gene is left open where the match is weak. Not every row has a clone size; where given, it reads once, few, many or a size class.

TRBJ2-1	.	11	TRBV12-3/TRBV12-4	.	CASSLAGEQFF	TGTGCCAGCAGTTTAGCCGGGGAGCAGTTCTTC
TRBJ2-2	TRBD2	17	TRBV7-6	.	CASSSILAGGNTGELFF	TGTGCCAGCAGTTCCATACTAGCGGGAGGGAACACCGGGGAGCTGTTTTTT
TRBJ2-3	TRBD1	15	TRBV7-9	.	CASRRQGATTDTQYF	TGTGCCAGCAGGAGACAGGGGGCGACCACAGATACGCAGTATTTT
TRBJ2-7	.	16	TRBV7-9	once	CASSLEVIGSPYEQYF	TGTGCCAGCAGCTTAGAAGTAATAGGGAGTCCCTACGAGCAGTACTTC
TRBJ2-7	.	18	TRBV2	.	CASSRATLQGPRSYEQYF	TGTGCCAGCAGTCGCGCAACTTTACAGGGCCCCCGCTCCTACGAGCAGTACTTC
TRBJ2-1	TRBD2	15	TRBV28	.	CASSFSSGSRNEQFF	TGTGCCAGCAGTTTCTCTAGCGGGAGTAGAAATGAGCAGTTCTTC
TRBJ2-6	TRBD2	18	TRBV7-3	.	CASSPGLAGYSGANVLTF	TGTGCCAGCAGCCCGGGACTAGCGGGATACTCTGGGGCCAACGTCCTGACTTTC
TRBJ2-7	.	15	TRBV6-1	.	CASSESWTTGDEQYF	TGTGCCAGCAGTGAATCCTGGACGACGGGAGACGAGCAGTACTTC
TRBJ1-6	.	13	TRBV6-6	.	CATGRDNNSPLHF	TGTGCCACGGGAAGAGACAATAATTCACCCCTCCACTTT
TRBJ1-3	TRBD1	16	TRBV3-1/TRBV3-2	.	CASSQEYGTGGATIYF	TGTGCCAGCAGCCAAGAATACGGGACAGGGGGAGCCACCATATATTTT
TRBJ2-2	TRBD2	14	TRBV3-1/TRBV3-2	.	CASDSSGTTGELFF	TGTGCCAGCGACTCTAGCGGGACCACCGGGGAGCTGTTTTTT
TRBJ2-3	.	13	TRBV28	.	CASRWASTDTQYF	TGTGCCAGCAGATGGGCTTCCACAGATACGCAGTATTTT
TRBJ2-1	TRBD2	13	TRBV7-9	.	CASSLASGGEQFF	TGTGCCAGCAGCTTAGCTAGCGGGGGAGAGCAGTTCTTC
TRBJ1-5	.	16	TRBV21-1	few	CASSLEDRAASQPQHF	TGTGCCAGCAGCCTGGAGGACAGGGCCGCCAGTCAGCCCCAGCATTTT
TRBJ1-1	.	14	TRBV6-5	.	CASSYERTALEAFF	TGTGCCAGCAGTTACGAAAGGACAGCTCTTGAAGCTTTCTTT
TRBJ1-2	TRBD1	15	TRBV6-5	.	CASSYGGQGIYGYTF	TGTGCCAGCAGTTATGGGGGACAGGGGATCTATGGCTACACCTTC
TRBJ1-3	.	14	TRBV5-1	.	CASSLGTSGNTIYF	TGCGCCAGCAGCTTGGGGACATCTGGAAACACCATATATTTT
TRBJ2-2	TRBD1	18	TRBV7-2	.	CASSSRTGGLTYTGELFF	TGTGCCAGCAGCTCGCGTACAGGGGGCCTAACCTACACCGGGGAGCTGTTTTTT
TRBJ1-4	TRBD1	13	TRBV7-2	.	CASRQDRAEKLFF	TGTGCCAGCAGGCAAGACAGGGCAGAAAAACTGTTTTTT
TRBJ2-3	TRBD1	14	TRBV10-3	.	CAIKVTGATDTQYF	TGTGCCATCAAAGTGACAGGGGCGACAGATACGCAGTATTTT
TRBJ1-2	.	12	TRBV5-1	.	CASSLDRHGYTF	TGCGCCAGCAGCCTGGACAGACATGGCTACACCTTC
TRBJ2-1	.	14	TRBV6-2/TRBV6-3	.	CASSYSGYYNEQFF	TGTGCCAGCAGTTACAGCGGGTACTACAATGAGCAGTTCTTC
TRBJ2-1	TRBD1	15	TRBV19	.	CASSKYRGRIDEQFF	TGTGCCAGTAGTAAATACAGGGGGCGCATCGATGAGCAGTTCTTC
TRBJ2-3	.	14	TRBV5-4	.	CASSSSARWDTQYF	TGTGCCAGCAGCTCCTCCGCGCGTTGGGATACGCAGTATTTT
TRBJ1-4	.	13	TRBV11-3	.	CASSPPGGKKLFF	TGTGCCAGCAGCCCGCCGGGGGGCAAAAAACTGTTTTTT
TRBJ1-1	.	12	TRBV30	.	CAWSVAGIEAFF	TGTGCCTGGAGTGTTGCGGGGATTGAAGCTTTCTTT
TRBJ2-1	.	15	TRBV5-4	.	CASSFTGGAYNEQFF	TGTGCCAGCAGCTTTACCGGTGGAGCCTACAATGAGCAGTTCTTC
TRBJ2-7	.	15	TRBV7-2	.	CASSSQTVRALEQYF	TGTGCCAGCAGCTCCCAGACAGTTCGGGCTCTCGAGCAGTACTTC
TRBJ1-1	.	14	TRBV5-5	.	CASSLASVNTEAFF	TGTGCCAGCAGCTTGGCCTCAGTGAACACTGAAGCTTTCTTT
TRBJ2-5	TRBD2	13	TRBV6-5	.	CASTQRGEETQYF	TGTGCCAGCACCCAGCGGGGGGAGGAGACCCAGTACTTC
TRBJ2-7	.	17	TRBV7-2	.	CASSQLAGGRLPYEQYF	TGTGCCAGCAGCCAACTAGCAGGGGGGAGGCTACCCTACGAGCAGTACTTC
TRBJ2-7	.	14	TRBV9	.	CASSVDPQAGEQYF	TGTGCCAGCAGCGTAGACCCCCAAGCGGGCGAGCAGTACTTC
TRBJ2-1	.	16	TRBV10-2	.	CASSESISGLYNEQFF	TGCGCCAGCAGTGAGTCGATTTCGGGATTGTACAATGAGCAGTTCTTC
TRBJ1-1	.	12	TRBV28	once	CASSRRGTEAFF	TGTGCCAGCAGTCGGCGGGGGACTGAAGCTTTCTTT
TRBJ2-3	.	14	TRBV30	.	CAWSPSPSTDTQYF	TGTGCCTGGAGCCCTAGCCCCAGCACAGATACGCAGTATTTT
TRBJ2-4	.	14	TRBV5-6	.	CASSLNSWKNIQYF	TGTGCCAGCAGCTTGAACTCATGGAAAAACATTCAGTACTTC
TRBJ2-5	TRBD2	13	TRBV6-5	.	CASQTGGSWTQYF	TGTGCCAGCCAGACGGGGGGTTCGTGGACCCAGTACTTC
TRBJ1-2	.	13	TRBV27	.	CASSLGGADGYTF	TGTGCCAGCTCCCTGGGGGGGGCAGACGGCTACACCTTC
TRBJ2-1	TRBD2	16	TRBV6-4	.	CASSRDYLSSYNEQFF	TGTGCCAGCAGCAGGGACTACTTGAGCTCCTACAATGAGCAGTTCTTC
TRBJ1-2	.	13	TRBV27	.	CASRWGQNYGYTF	TGTGCCAGTAGATGGGGGCAGAACTATGGCTACACCTTC
TRBJ2-1	TRBD1	15	TRBV7-8	.	CASSKGTGGGNEQFF	TGTGCCAGCAGCAAAGGGACAGGGGGAGGGAATGAGCAGTTCTTC
TRBJ2-1	TRBD2	16	TRBV5-1	.	CASSPTSGSSDNEQFF	TGCGCCAGCAGCCCGACTAGCGGGAGTTCTGACAATGAGCAGTTCTTC
TRBJ1-5	TRBD1	15	TRBV5-5	.	CASSLGTGEGQPQHF	TGTGCCAGCAGCTTGGGGACAGGGGAGGGACAGCCCCAGCATTTT
TRBJ1-2	.	14	TRBV5-6	.	CASSLNRGTYGYTF	TGTGCCAGCAGCTTGAACCGGGGTACCTATGGCTACACCTTC
TRBJ2-6	.	18	TRBV19	.	CASSYQGRFSSGANVLTF	TGTGCCAGTAGTTACCAGGGCAGGTTTAGCTCTGGGGCCAACGTCCTGACTTTC
TRBJ1-4	.	15	TRBV10-3	.	CAISPGQPTNEKLFF	TGTGCCATCAGTCCCGGTCAACCAACTAATGAAAAACTGTTTTTT
TRBJ2-7	TRBD2	17	TRBV7-9	few	CASSLVTSGRAGDEQYF	TGTGCCAGCAGCTTAGTTACTAGCGGGAGGGCCGGAGACGAGCAGTACTTC
TRBJ1-1	TRBD1	15	TRBV19	once	CASTPSGTGGPEAFF	TGTGCCAGTACCCCCTCCGGGACAGGGGGTCCTGAAGCTTTCTTT
TRBJ1-1	TRBD1	14	TRBV6-5	.	CASSVQGPNTEAFF	TGTGCCAGCAGCGTACAGGGGCCGAACACTGAAGCTTTCTTT
TRBJ2-1	.	15	TRBV6-2/TRBV6-3	.	CASSPSPGAYNEQFF	TGTGCCAGCAGCCCTAGCCCGGGGGCCTACAATGAGCAGTTCTTC
TRBJ2-7	TRBD1	16	TRBV28	.	CASSLAGGIGSYEQYF	TGTGCCAGCAGTTTAGCAGGGGGAATTGGGTCCTACGAGCAGTACTTC
TRBJ1-4	.	14	TRBV7-2	.	CASSLPGANEKLFF	TGTGCCAGCAGCTTACCGGGTGCTAATGAAAAACTGTTTTTT
TRBJ1-3	TRBD1	15	TRBV5-1	.	CASSKTGNSGNTIYF	TGCGCCAGCAGCAAGACAGGGAACTCTGGAAACACCATATATTTT
TRBJ2-5	TRBD2	16	TRBV9	.	CASSVEGGRWQETQYF	TGTGCCAGCAGCGTAGAGGGCGGGAGGTGGCAAGAGACCCAGTACTTC
TRBJ2-5	TRBD1	13	TRBV19	.	CASSTGQGQTQYF	TGTGCCAGTAGTACGGGACAGGGGCAGACCCAGTACTTC
TRBJ2-7	TRBD2	15	TRBV28	.	CATARVGLAPYEQYF	TGTGCCACCGCGAGGGTAGGACTAGCCCCCTACGAGCAGTACTTC